One T cell receptor (beta chain) is described in this entry. There are 15 residues in the CDR3. The junction had 8 bases not matched to a gene; V was cut back by 4 bases and J by 4 bases. CDR1 and CDR2 (germline): SGHRS, YFSETQ. The sample comes from a study of control samples from healthy donors and cancer patients. Generated by immunoSEQ multiplex PCR, the TCRdb table keeps only in-frame clones and is missing some. Counted here are fewer than 500,000 clones, 80% to 95% occurring once; the ten biggest clones make up over 5.5%. V gene TRBV5-1 combines with J gene TRBJ2-1; TRBD1 matches 7 bases. This TCR came from a man in his forties or fifties with head and neck cancer. What was sequenced was PBMCs. The CDR3 region has the DNA TGCGCCAGCAGCACCTCCGGGACAGAATACAATGAGCAGTTCTTC. It codes for CASSTSGTEYNEQFF.